This section outlines one T cell receptor beta chain sequence together with its context. Its antigen is undetermined. Primers used in a second PCR of roughly 7 to 12 cycles were a sample-barcoded 5' primer and a J-beta primer mix. Carrying 12 random nucleotides, a template-switch adaptor labeled each individual cDNA molecule. TCRdb fed the 5' RACE reads into MiXCR, producing one record per CDR3 protein. The data contain around 600,000 distinct CDR3 sequences, roughly 48% of them singletons. This record comes from a study of blood T cells in healthy people across ages. Each individual donor underwent a draw of approximately 10 milliliters of peripheral blood. Samples had at least 6.5 million PBMCs isolated from them. CDR1 SQVTM and CDR2 ANQGSEA come from the germline V gene. Trimming shortened V by 6 bases and J by 7 bases, and 16 bases separated the two germline ends. The CDR3 has 13 residues. Overall study results and limits: Naive CD4+ cell counts and diversity both ran higher in long-lived than in aged donors.

The chain recombines TRBV29-1 with TRBJ2-1; tentatively, D is TRBD2 (9 bases). The receptor's source is a man aged 80 or over in good health. The sample taken for sequencing was blood. DNA of the CDR3: TGCAGCGTCAGGGGGCTAGCGGGGAATGAGCAGTTCTTC. It codes for CSVRGLAGNEQFF.